This TCR beta chain was sequenced during a study of blood T cell repertoires in COVID-19. Profiling relied on immunoSEQ multiplex PCR, and the TCRdb table lists in-frame clones only, not all of them. The repertoire holds some 300,000 clones, with more than 75% as singletons. Germline values: CDR1 SGDLS, CDR2 YYNGEE. V gave up 4 bases and J gave up 5 bases; unmatched junction bases: 11. The CDR3 has 15 residues. The origin of this receptor is a woman in her sixties or seventies in a cohort exposed to, infected with or recovered from COVID-19 (not recorded which). The chain has TRBV9 and TRBJ2-5; 7 nucleotides line up with TRBD1. Sequencing input: PBMCs or T cells enriched from blood (not recorded which). The CDR3 protein is CASSRRDSLGETQYF. In DNA, the CDR3 is TGTGCCAGCAGCAGACGGGACAGCCTAGGGGAGACCCAGTACTTC.